This T cell receptor (beta chain) appears in the sequencing data of a study of siplizumab effects on memory and regulatory T cells (dated by TCRdb to about 2019). Study-level background: The study looked at the effect of siplizumab, an anti-CD2 antibody, on alloreactive T-cell subsets in allogeneic mixed lymphocyte reactions made from human PBMCs. The paper's findings and limits, for the study overall: Roughly 75-97% of proliferating CD4+ or CD8+ clones could not be assigned a naive or memory phenotype. Siplizumab significantly reduced the cumulative frequency of alloreactive sequences traceable to unstimulated CD4+ memory T cells. In reactions with siplizumab, an average of about 69% of mappable alloreactive CD4+ clones were Treg-derived, compared with 26.9% in control reactions. The suppressive function of proliferating Tregs from siplizumab cultures was not functionally confirmed. Unstimulated naive T cells appeared to be more diverse than memory T cells, and naive cells seemed to make a substantial contribution to the alloresponse. Sequences below about 10^-5 frequency were poorly captured, so only a minor fraction of alloreactive clones could be mapped to unstimulated subsets.

The library came from the immunoSEQ multiplex PCR assay. About 9.9 x 10^4 TCR templates per sample were assayed by the deep sequencing platform. Genomic DNA extracted from sorted T cells was the material used for TCRbeta CDR3 sequencing. Under the source paper's analysis protocol: The R programming language was used for clonal analysis of the TCRbeta CDR3 data. Alloreactive CD4+ and CD8+ clones were defined by comparing unstimulated samples with post-reaction CFSE-low samples. Alloreactive CD4+ clones were assigned to regulatory or non-regulatory origin by matching sequences to sorted unstimulated Treg and non-Treg repertoires. Entries here come from immuneACCESS through TCRdb and include only in-frame sequences with V and J called. Some clones fail to appear in such tables; in the studies checked, an unresolved V gene covers under half of the shortfall, and the cause of the remainder is unknown. Clonal size and the V and J genes are those of that table, whereas D and trimming came from the DNA. The sample yields more than 95,000 clones; approximately 93% were counted once. The top ten clonotypes cover approximately 0.58% of the sample.

This clone appeared once. Its cognate antigen has yet to be identified. It has no much larger one-base neighbor in the sample; base qualities were not kept. Taken from cysteine to phenylalanine, the CDR3 has 13 residues. Here the CDR3 DNA is all that survives: 39 bases in frame from base 1. V lost 1 base and J lost 7 bases; the stretch between them is 7 bases long. As encoded in the germline V gene (reference sequence), CDR1 is SEHNR while CDR2 is FQNEAQ. Sorted unstimulated T cells, along with proliferating T cells recovered from mixed lymphocyte reactions, underwent TCRbeta CDR3 sequencing. Fresh whole blood from roughly ten HLA-typed healthy donors was used to isolate PBMCs. To map where alloreactive clones came from, CD4+ regulatory T cells in the unstimulated state were FACS-sorted.

Here the chain combines TRBV7-9 and TRBJ1-4, with the D gene not clear enough to name. The sequence was obtained from a human donor in good health. The sample comprised Tregs sorted from blood. The CDR3 in this case is CASSLGIGEKLFF. The DNA sequence is given as TGTGCCAGCAGCTTAGGAATAGGTGAAAAACTGTTTTTT.